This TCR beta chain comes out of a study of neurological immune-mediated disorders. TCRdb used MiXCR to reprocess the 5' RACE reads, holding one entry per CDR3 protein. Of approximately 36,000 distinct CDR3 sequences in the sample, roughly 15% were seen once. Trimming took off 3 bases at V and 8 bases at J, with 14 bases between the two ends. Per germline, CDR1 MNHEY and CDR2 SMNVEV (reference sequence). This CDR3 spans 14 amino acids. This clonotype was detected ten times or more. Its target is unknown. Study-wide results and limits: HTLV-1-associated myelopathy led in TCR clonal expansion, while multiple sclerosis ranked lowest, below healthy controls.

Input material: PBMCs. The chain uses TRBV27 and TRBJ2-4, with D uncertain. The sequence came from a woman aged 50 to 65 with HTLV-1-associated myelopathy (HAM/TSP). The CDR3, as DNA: TGTGCCAGCAGTTTTAGAAAGACTTCGGACATTCAGTACTTC. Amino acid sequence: CASSFRKTSDIQYF.